This T cell receptor (beta chain) stems from a study of regulatory T cells in long-lasting Graves disease. Time point indicated: newly diagnosed GD, antithyroid drugs for less than 3 months. Scientists built the TCR library using RNA that was extracted from PBMCs. Collection of peripheral blood (around 10 milliliters) was done using EDTA tubes. Germline trimming cut 2 bases from V and 5 bases from J; bases unmatched to any gene: 6. This CDR3 contains 15 residues. The V gene's germline CDR1 is SNHLY and CDR2 FYNNEI. According to the study, TCR beta libraries were built with iRepertoire HTBI primers and CDR3-region Arm-PCR. TCRdb re-called the multiplex PCR reads through MiXCR, storing one row per CDR3 protein. This sample yields over 350,000 distinct CDR3 sequences, of which 14% are seen a single time; around a sixth belongs to the top ten. The sample holds many counts of this clonotype. Its antigen remains unidentified.

Findings of the study overall: For persistent Graves' patients, TCR diversity was lower than for newly diagnosed ones.

The same sample was also studied in work on T cells in Graves' hyperthyroidism and ophthalmopathy. This second study notes: The study excluded patients with uncontrolled infection, other autoimmune disease, pregnancy or lactation.

The sequence was obtained from a woman between 45 and 60 years old with Graves disease. This material consisted of peripheral blood mononuclear cells (PBMCs), taken at new diagnosis, from a patient treated with antithyroid drugs. This rearrangement joins TRBV2 to TRBJ2-5, with TRBD2 identical over 9 bases. The CDR3 bases are TGTGCCAGCAGTGAAAGCGGGGGGCGCGTGGAGACCCAGTACTTC. Protein: CASSESGGRVETQYF.